This TCR beta chain was sequenced during a study of T-cell memory formation after mild COVID-19. Study context: The study found TCR clusters largely donor specific.

5'RACE with constant-segment primers yielded barcoded, UMI-tagged TCR alpha and TCR beta cDNA libraries. TCRdb reanalysed the 5' RACE reads using MiXCR and keeps one entry per CDR3 protein. This table holds fewer than 250,000 distinct CDR3 sequences, 10% found once. This clonotype was seen repeatedly, ten times or more. No antigen is known for it. Study conclusions and caveats: Among clones contracting day 15 to 85, CD4/CD8 was balanced, whereas later expanders leaned CD4+. Of the contracting clones, CD4+ ones lay mainly in CM and EM, and CD8+ ones in EMRA.

The ends lost 1 base at V and 5 bases at J; junction bases unmatched: 7. The CDR3 runs to 16 residues. Germline V gene lookup returns CDR1 SGHNT and CDR2 YYREEE (reference sequence). V is TRBV5-4 and J is TRBJ2-1; 9 positions match TRBD2. This receptor was identified in a man between 18 and 29 years old who had mild COVID-19 (a few samples of this study predate the infection). Cell type and time point are not known. Input material: PBMCs or a T cell subset sorted from them (not recorded which). The CDR3 reads CASSLWGGGAHNEQFF. CDR3 DNA sequence: TGTGCCAGCAGCTTGTGGGGCGGGGGGGCCCACAATGAGCAGTTCTTC.